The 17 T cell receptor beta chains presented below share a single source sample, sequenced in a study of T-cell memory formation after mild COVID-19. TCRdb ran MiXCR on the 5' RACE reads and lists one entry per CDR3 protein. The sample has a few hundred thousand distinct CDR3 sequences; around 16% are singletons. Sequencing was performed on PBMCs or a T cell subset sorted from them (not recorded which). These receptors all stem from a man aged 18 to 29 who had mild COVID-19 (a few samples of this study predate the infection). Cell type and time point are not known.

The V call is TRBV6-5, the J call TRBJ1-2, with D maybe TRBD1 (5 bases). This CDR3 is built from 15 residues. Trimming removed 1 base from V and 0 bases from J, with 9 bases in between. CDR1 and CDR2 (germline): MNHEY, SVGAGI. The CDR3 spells CASSYFGGANYGYTF. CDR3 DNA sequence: TGTGCCAGCAGTTACTTCGGGGGAGCTAACTATGGCTACACCTTC.

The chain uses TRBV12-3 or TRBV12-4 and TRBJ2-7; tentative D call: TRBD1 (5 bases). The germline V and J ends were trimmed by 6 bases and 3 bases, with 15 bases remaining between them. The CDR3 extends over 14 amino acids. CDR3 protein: CASRGNTGFYEQYF. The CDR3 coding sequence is TGTGCCAGCAGGGGGAATACAGGTTTCTACGAGCAGTACTTC.

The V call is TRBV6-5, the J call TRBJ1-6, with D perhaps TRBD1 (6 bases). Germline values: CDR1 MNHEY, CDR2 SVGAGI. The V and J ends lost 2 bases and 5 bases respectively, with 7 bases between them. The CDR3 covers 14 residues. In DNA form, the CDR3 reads TGTGCCAGCAGTTACACAGGGAATAATTCACCCCTCCACTTT. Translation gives CASSYTGNNSPLHF.

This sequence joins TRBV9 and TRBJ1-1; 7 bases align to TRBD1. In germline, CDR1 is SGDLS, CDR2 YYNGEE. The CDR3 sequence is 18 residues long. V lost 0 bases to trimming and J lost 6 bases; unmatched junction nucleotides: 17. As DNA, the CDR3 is TGTGCCAGCAGCGTAGGAGTTACAGGGGTACAATTACGGGCTGAAGCTTTCTTT. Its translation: CASSVGVTGVQLRAEAFF.

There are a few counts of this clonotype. The CDR3 nucleotides read TGTGCCAGCAGCTTTAGGGCGGCGAACACTGAAGCTTTCTTT. Its translation: CASSFRAANTEAFF. The chain is built from TRBV7-9 and TRBJ1-1; D is unresolved. CDR3 length: 14 residues. V lost 3 bases and J 1 base, leaving 9 bases between the germline ends. Germline V CDR1 and CDR2: SEHNR, FQNEAQ (reference sequence).

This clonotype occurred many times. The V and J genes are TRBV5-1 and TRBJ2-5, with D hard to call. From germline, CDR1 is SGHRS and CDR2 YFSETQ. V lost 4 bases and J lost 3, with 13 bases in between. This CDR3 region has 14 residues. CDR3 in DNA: TGCGCCAGCAGCACCGGGCCTAGGGAAGAGACCCAGTACTTC. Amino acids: CASSTGPREETQYF.

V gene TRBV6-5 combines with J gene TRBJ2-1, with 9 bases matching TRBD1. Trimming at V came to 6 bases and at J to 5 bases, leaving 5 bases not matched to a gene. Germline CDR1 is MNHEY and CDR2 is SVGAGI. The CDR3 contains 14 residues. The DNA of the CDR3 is TGTGCCAGCAGGGGGGACAGGGTGAACAATGAGCAGTTCTTC. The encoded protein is CASRGDRVNNEQFF.

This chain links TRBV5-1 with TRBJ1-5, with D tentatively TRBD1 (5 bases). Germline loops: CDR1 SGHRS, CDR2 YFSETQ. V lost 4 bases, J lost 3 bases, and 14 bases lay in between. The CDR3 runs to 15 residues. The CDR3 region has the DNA TGCGCCAGCAGCCCCGATGGGGGGAACAATCAGCCCCAGCATTTT. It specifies CASSPDGGNNQPQHF.

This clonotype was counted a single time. The CDR3, as DNA: TGTGCCAGCAGCCTCGCCGTGTTCGCTAATGAAAAACTGTTTTTT. It codes for CASSLAVFANEKLFF. The J gene is TRBJ1-4, the V gene TRBV7-8; D is uncertain. The CDR3 loop spans 15 amino acids. Germline CDR1 and CDR2: SGHVS and FQNEAQ. Trimming pared 5 bases from V and 3 bases from J, leaving 13 bases between.

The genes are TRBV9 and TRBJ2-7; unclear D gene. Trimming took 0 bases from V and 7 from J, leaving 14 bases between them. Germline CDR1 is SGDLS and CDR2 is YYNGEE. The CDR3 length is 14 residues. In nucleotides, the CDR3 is TGTGCCAGCAGCGTAGGAGCCCAAATGGGGGAGCAGTACTTC. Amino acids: CASSVGAQMGEQYF.

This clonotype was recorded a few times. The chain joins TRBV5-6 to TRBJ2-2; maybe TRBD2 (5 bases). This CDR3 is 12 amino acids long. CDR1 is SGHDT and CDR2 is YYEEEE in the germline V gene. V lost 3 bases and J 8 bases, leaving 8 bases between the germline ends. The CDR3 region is CASSSERGELFF. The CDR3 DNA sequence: TGTGCCAGCAGCTCCGAGCGGGGGGAGCTGTTTTTT. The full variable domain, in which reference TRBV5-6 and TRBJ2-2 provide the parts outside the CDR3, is DAGVTQSPTHLIKTRGQQVTLRCSPKSGHDTVSWYQQALGQGPQFIFQYYEEEERQRGNFPDRFSGHQFPNYSSELNVNALLLGDSALYLCASSSERGELFFGEGSRLTVL.

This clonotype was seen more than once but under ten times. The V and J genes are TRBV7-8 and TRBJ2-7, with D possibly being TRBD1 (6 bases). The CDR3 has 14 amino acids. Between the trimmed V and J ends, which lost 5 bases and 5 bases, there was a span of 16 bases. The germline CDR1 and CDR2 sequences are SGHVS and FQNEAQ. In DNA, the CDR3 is TGTGCCAGCAGCCTCCGACGGACAGATGACGAGCAGTACGTC. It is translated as CASSLRRTDDEQYV.

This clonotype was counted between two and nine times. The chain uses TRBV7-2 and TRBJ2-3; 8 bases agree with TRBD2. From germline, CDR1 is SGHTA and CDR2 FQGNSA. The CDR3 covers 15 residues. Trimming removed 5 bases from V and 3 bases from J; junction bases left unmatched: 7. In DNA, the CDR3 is TGTGCCAGCAGCCTAGGACTAGCTCATACAGATACGCAGTATTTT. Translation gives CASSLGLAHTDTQYF.

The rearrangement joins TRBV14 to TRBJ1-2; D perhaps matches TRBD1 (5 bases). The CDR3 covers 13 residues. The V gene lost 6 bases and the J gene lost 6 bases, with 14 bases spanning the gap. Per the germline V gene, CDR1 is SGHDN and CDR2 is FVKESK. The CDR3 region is CASSLRGADGYTF. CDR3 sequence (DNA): TGTGCCAGCAGTCTACGGGGCGCCGATGGCTACACCTTC.

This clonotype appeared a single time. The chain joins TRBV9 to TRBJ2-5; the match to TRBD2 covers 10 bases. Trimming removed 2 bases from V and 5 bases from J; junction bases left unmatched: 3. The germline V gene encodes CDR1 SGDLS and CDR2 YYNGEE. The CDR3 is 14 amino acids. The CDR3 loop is CASSVRLAGETQYF. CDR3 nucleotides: TGTGCCAGCAGCGTCCGACTAGCGGGCGAGACCCAGTACTTC.

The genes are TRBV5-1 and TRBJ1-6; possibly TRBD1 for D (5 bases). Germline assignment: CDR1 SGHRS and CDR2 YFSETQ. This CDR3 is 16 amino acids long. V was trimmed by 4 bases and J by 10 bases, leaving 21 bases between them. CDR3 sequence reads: CASSQEVVQGNSPLHF. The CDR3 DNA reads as TGCGCCAGCAGCCAGGAGGTCGTGCAGGGAAACTCACCCCTCCACTTT.

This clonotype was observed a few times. The CDR3 loop reads CASSNRGLTDTQYF. In DNA form, the CDR3 reads TGTGCCAGCAGTAACAGGGGGCTGACAGATACGCAGTATTTT. The chain links TRBV5-4 to TRBJ2-3; 9 bases align to TRBD1. The trim removed 5 bases at V and 3 bases at J, leaving 4 bases unmatched. The V gene's germline CDR1 is SGHNT and CDR2 YYREEE (reference sequence). CDR3 length: 14 residues. The whole variable domain, filled in from reference TRBV5-4 and TRBJ2-3, reads ETGVTQSPTHLIKTRGQQVTLRCSSQSGHNTVSWYQQALGQGPQFIFQYYREEENGRGNFPPRFSGLQFPNYSSELNVNALELDDSALYLCASSNRGLTDTQYFGPGTRLTVL.